These 25 T cell receptor beta chains originate from one sample sequenced in a study of blood T cells in healthy people across ages. For the second PCR, which ran for roughly 6 to 12 cycles, a sample-barcoded 5' primer and a J-beta primer mix were used. From the 5' RACE reads, TCRdb called clonotypes with MiXCR, one entry per CDR3 protein. The data show 790,000 or so distinct CDR3 sequences, about half seen once. The specimen sequenced was blood. These receptor sequences come from a man at least 80 years old in good health.

The V gene is TRBV7-2, the J gene TRBJ2-5; 7 nucleotides agree with TRBD2. CDR3 size: 15 residues. Germline CDR1 reads SGHTA; CDR2 reads FQGNSA. The V gene end was trimmed by 4 bases and the J gene end by 11 bases; junction bases not matched to a gene: 16. The CDR3 protein is CASSSSGPLGNEQYF. The CDR3 DNA reads as TGTGCCAGCAGCTCTAGCGGTCCTCTGGGTAATGAGCAGTACTTC.

This chain connects TRBV25-1 to TRBJ2-6; D remains ambiguous. The V end was cut by 2 bases, the J end by 1 base, with 9 bases between. CDR3 length: 16 residues. The V gene's germline CDR1 is MGHDK and CDR2 SYGVNS. CDR3 sequence reads: CASSERRGSGANVLTF. The CDR3 region has the DNA TGTGCCAGCAGTGAAAGGCGCGGATCTGGGGCCAACGTCCTGACTTTC.

This clonotype was recorded a few times. The chain recombines TRBV27 with TRBJ2-1; TRBD2 matches at 11 bases. V was clipped by 3 bases and J by 3 bases; unmatched bases: 10. Germline values: CDR1 MNHEY, CDR2 SMNVEV (reference sequence). CDR3 length: 18 residues. The CDR3: CASSFLAGGQIRYNEQFF. Here the CDR3 DNA reads TGTGCCAGCAGTTTCCTAGCGGGAGGACAAATCCGCTACAATGAGCAGTTCTTC.

The chain couples TRBV10-3 to TRBJ2-3; D tentatively reads TRBD1 or TRBD2 (5 bases each). Trimming left V 3 bases short and J 1 base short, with 11 bases between. The CDR3 has 15 amino acids. Germline CDR1 ENHRY, CDR2 SYGVKD. CDR3 nucleotide sequence: TGTGCCATCAGTGAAACGGGACGAGGCACAGATACGCAGTATTTT. Amino acids: CAISETGRGTDTQYF.

The J gene is TRBJ2-7, the V gene TRBV5-1; the D is unclear. V lost 0 bases and J lost 6, with 16 bases in between. This CDR3 is 15 amino acids long. The V gene's germline CDR1 is SGHRS and CDR2 YFSETQ. In nucleotides, the CDR3 is TGCGCCAGCAGCTTGGGGGTCGGATCATCTAGCGAGCAGTACTTC. This codes for CASSLGVGSSSEQYF.

The chain is built from TRBV20-1 and TRBJ2-5; 8 positions match TRBD2. This CDR3 is 15 amino acids long. V lost 1 base to trimming and J lost 2 bases; unmatched junction nucleotides: 6. The germline gives CDR1 DFQATT, CDR2 SNEGSKA (reference sequence). The CDR3 coding sequence is TGCAGTGCTAGAGTTCTAGCGGGCAGTCAAGAGACCCAGTACTTC. Amino acids: CSARVLAGSQETQYF.

CDR3 protein: CASSLIGRGNIQYF. The CDR3 region has the DNA TGTGCCAGCAGCTTAATCGGCAGGGGAAACATTCAGTACTTC. J is TRBJ2-4 and V is TRBV7-8; maybe TRBD1 (6 bases). Trimming shortened V by 2 bases and J by 6 bases, and 11 bases separated the two germline ends. CDR3 length: 14 amino acids. CDR1 is SGHVS, CDR2 FQNEAQ, per germline.

This sequence joins TRBV20-1 and TRBJ2-7, with D uncertain. Deletions cut 0 bases from V and 7 bases from J, with 13 bases between. CDR3 length equals 13 residues. Germline values: CDR1 DFQATT, CDR2 SNEGSKA (reference sequence). CDR3 amino acids: CSARDYSFGEQYF. CDR3 coding DNA: TGCAGTGCTAGAGATTACAGCTTCGGGGAGCAGTACTTC.

The rearrangement uses TRBV20-1 and TRBJ1-5; perhaps TRBD1 as D (6 bases). This CDR3 region has 12 residues. Per the germline V gene, CDR1 is DFQATT and CDR2 is SNEGSKA (reference sequence). Trimming cost V 5 bases and J 8 bases, with 13 bases left between them. The CDR3 reads CSAGGQEKPQHF. CDR3 DNA: TGCAGTGCTGGGGGGCAGGAGAAGCCCCAGCATTTT.

This clonotype was found once. The chain carries TRBV27 and TRBJ2-1, with D possibly matching TRBD1 (5 bases). Germline assignment: CDR1 MNHEY and CDR2 SMNVEV (reference sequence). The V end was cut by 4 bases, the J end by 2 bases, with 12 bases between. The CDR3 covers 15 residues. The CDR3 DNA sequence: TGTGCCAGCAGTTCCCCAGGGTATGCCTACAATGAGCAGTTCTTC. The encoded protein is CASSSPGYAYNEQFF.

The V call is TRBV24-1, the J call TRBJ2-3; 9 nucleotides agree with TRBD2. With V trimmed by 5 bases and J by 8 bases, 22 bases remained unmatched. The length of the CDR3 is 19 residues. Germline-derived CDR1 and CDR2 are KGHDR and SFDVKD. The CDR3 DNA is TGTGCCACCAGTGGGCTAGCGGGGACCGGTGGAGAGCGGGTCAGTACGCAGTATTTT. It codes for CATSGLAGTGGERVSTQYF.

The rearrangement joins TRBV29-1 to TRBJ2-3, with 10 bases fitting TRBD1. Germline V gene sequence: CDR1 SQVTM, CDR2 ANQGSEA. The CDR3 has 14 amino acids. Trimming cost V 8 bases and J 1 base; bases outside gene matches: 6. The CDR3 DNA sequence: TGCAGCTATCCCGGGACAGGGGGCACAGATACGCAGTATTTT. Its protein is CSYPGTGGTDTQYF.

The rearrangement links TRBV7-2 to TRBJ2-1, with D maybe TRBD1 (6 bases). The CDR3 extends over 15 amino acids. Germline CDR1 and CDR2: SGHTA and FQGNSA. Trimming removed 3 bases from V and 6 bases from J, with 15 bases in between. The CDR3 region is CASSFGLGGANEQFF. The CDR3 DNA is TGTGCCAGCAGCTTTGGATTAGGGGGAGCCAATGAGCAGTTCTTC.

The CDR3 protein is CSARDRVSGNYYEQFF. DNA for the CDR3: TGCAGTGCTAGAGATCGGGTTAGCGGGAATTACTATGAGCAGTTCTTC. The rearrangement joins TRBV20-1 to TRBJ2-1, with 8 bases matching TRBD2. Germline V CDR1 and CDR2: DFQATT, SNEGSKA (reference sequence). This CDR3 has 16 amino acids. J lost 8 bases, V lost 0 bases, and 12 bases had no gene match.

The rearrangement joins TRBV20-1 to TRBJ2-3, with 13 bases that match TRBD2. The V and J ends lost 5 bases and 5 bases, in that order; junction bases with no gene match: 10. The CDR3 has 16 residues. Germline CDR1 is DFQATT and CDR2 is SNEGSKA (reference sequence). In nucleotides, the CDR3 is TGCAGTGCTCTCGGACTAGCGGGAGTAGTTGGAGATACGCAGTATTTT. This translates into CSALGLAGVVGDTQYF.

The chain recombines TRBV6-1 with TRBJ2-7, with 7 bases aligning to TRBD1. The J call may be wrong; the DNA end is better matched by TRBJ2-5. Per germline, CDR1 MNHNS and CDR2 SASEGT. This CDR3 is 13 amino acids long. The CDR3 bases are TGTGCCAGCAATAGCGACAGGGAAGGGACCCAGTACTTC. It encodes CASNSDREGTQYF.

This clonotype came up a few times. Here the CDR3 reads CASSLASSGGNTDTQYF. The DNA for the CDR3 is TGTGCCAGCAGCTTAGCTTCTAGCGGAGGAAACACAGATACGCAGTATTTT. This rearrangement joins TRBV7-2 to TRBJ2-3, with TRBD2 matching over 7 bases. Germline CDR1 is SGHTA and CDR2 is FQGNSA. The length of the CDR3 is 17 residues. J gave up 2 bases and V 0 bases, and 8 bases lay outside the gene matches.

V and J are TRBV12-3 or TRBV12-4 and TRBJ2-5; 11 bases fit TRBD2. The CDR3 has 18 amino acids. V trimming: 3 bases; J trimming: 11 bases; junction bases outside the gene matches: 20. The CDR3 DNA reads as TGTGCCAGCAGTTTGGGCCAAAGGGGACTAGCGGAATACAATGAGCAGTACTTC. Translated, it gives CASSLGQRGLAEYNEQYF.

The gene calls are TRBV20-1 and TRBJ2-7; no clear D. V lost 3 bases to trimming and J lost 0 bases, with 12 bases between them. CDR1 is DFQATT, CDR2 SNEGSKA, per germline (reference sequence). This CDR3 is built from 14 residues. The CDR3 here is CSASSGTISYEQYF. The CDR3 DNA reads as TGCAGTGCTAGTTCAGGAACTATCTCCTACGAGCAGTACTTC.

The CDR3 region has the DNA TGTGCCAGCAGTTTAGGACCGACAGGATCCTACGAGCAGTACTTC. This encodes CASSLGPTGSYEQYF. V gene TRBV12-3 or TRBV12-4 combines with J gene TRBJ2-7, with D possibly being TRBD1 (6 bases). The CDR3 length is 15 residues. Trimming took off 1 base at V and 1 base at J, with 11 bases between the two ends.

The V and J genes are TRBV5-5 and TRBJ1-1; no clear D. CDR3 length: 12 amino acids. V lost 1 base, J lost 7 bases, and 8 bases lay in between. Germline CDR1 SGHKS, CDR2 YYEKEE (reference sequence). CDR3 sequence reads: CASSLTGFEAFF. Written as DNA, the CDR3 is TGTGCCAGCAGCTTGACGGGTTTTGAAGCTTTCTTT.

The chain has TRBV6-1 and TRBJ2-5; D not certain. The CDR3 extends over 14 amino acids. V dropped 1 base and J dropped 3 bases, with 9 bases sitting between them. Germline V CDR1 and CDR2: MNHNS, SASEGT. CDR3 region: CASSEVVRKETQYF. Written as DNA, the CDR3 is TGTGCCAGCAGTGAAGTTGTCAGGAAAGAGACCCAGTACTTC.

This chain joins TRBV9 and TRBJ2-5; 10 bases align to TRBD1. After removal of 3 bases from V and 11 bases from J, the junction contained 7 bases not matched to a gene. CDR3 length: 13 amino acids. Germline V lookup: CDR1 SGDLS, CDR2 YYNGEE. CDR3 amino acids: CASSETGGSEQYF. The CDR3 coding sequence is TGTGCCAGCAGCGAGACAGGGGGCTCTGAGCAGTACTTC. The variable domain in full, completed from reference TRBV9 and TRBJ2-5, reads DSGVTQTPKHLITATGQRVTLRCSPRSGDLSVYWYQQSLDQGLQFLIQYYNGEERAKGNILERFSAQQFPDLHSELNLSSLELGDSALYFCASSETGGSEQYFGPGTRLLVL.

The genes are TRBV9 and TRBJ2-1; D not certain. This CDR3 has 15 residues. Trimming took off 6 bases at V and 5 bases at J, with 18 bases between the two ends. Germline CDR1 reads SGDLS; CDR2 reads YYNGEE. The CDR3 region is CASTPRVGVDNEQFF. The CDR3 region has the DNA TGTGCCAGCACCCCTCGAGTTGGCGTCGACAATGAGCAGTTCTTC.

This rearrangement joins TRBV4-2 to TRBJ2-7; TRBD2 matches at 12 bases. V lost 0 bases to trimming and J lost 0 bases; unmatched junction nucleotides: 6. Germline V CDR1 and CDR2: LGHNA, YNFKEQ. This CDR3 has 18 residues. The CDR3 DNA is TGTGCCAGCAGCCAAGAACTAGCGGGGGGTACAAGCTCCTACGAGCAGTACTTC. Translated: CASSQELAGGTSSYEQYF.